This is a list of T cell receptor beta chains from one sample in a study of T-cell memory formation after mild COVID-19. TCRdb recomputed calls from the 5' RACE reads with MiXCR, one row per CDR3 protein. The sample includes approximately 500,000 distinct CDR3 sequences, 25% seen only once; the top ten take around an eighth. Sample: PBMCs or a T cell subset sorted from them (not recorded which). The receptors shown here come from an adult woman who had mild COVID-19 (a few samples of this study predate the infection). Cell type and time point are not known. CDR3s include the opening cysteine and the closing phenylalanine or tryptophan. The order of the fields is D gene, clone size, J gene, V gene, CDR3 DNA, CDR3 protein. The D gene is left open where the match is weak. Where a row states a size, it is once, few, many or the class of an expanded clone; other rows omit it.

NA many TRBJ2-4 TRBV5-1 TGCGCCAGCAGTTTGCAGGGGGCCAAAAACATTCAGTACTTC CASSLQGAKNIQYF
NA few TRBJ2-2 TRBV10-3 TGTGCCATCCAGGGCCGGGGAAACACCGGGGAGCTGTTTTTT CAIQGRGNTGELFF
TRBD2 few TRBJ2-7 TRBV4-2 TGTGCCAGCAGCCAAGGACTAGCGGAGTACGAGCAGTACTTC CASSQGLAEYEQYF
NA NA TRBJ2-2 TRBV5-8 TGTGCCAGCAGCTGGGCGGCAGGGCTGAACACCGGGGAGCTGTTTTTT CASSWAAGLNTGELFF
TRBD2 NA TRBJ2-2 TRBV20-1 TGCAGTGCTATATTGGGGACTATCGAAACCGGGGAGCTGTTTTTT CSAILGTIETGELFF
NA NA TRBJ1-1 TRBV20-1 TGCAGTGCTAGAGCTCCATACGCCAACACTGAAGCTTTCTTT CSARAPYANTEAFF
TRBD1 NA TRBJ1-5 TRBV7-2 TGTGCCAGCAGCTTAGCGACAGGGGCCGGGGGGGCCCAGCATTTT CASSLATGAGGAQHF
TRBD2 NA TRBJ2-3 TRBV5-8 TGTGCCAGCAGGCCGACTAGCGGGAGGTCCGCAGATACGCAGTATTTT CASRPTSGRSADTQYF
NA NA TRBJ2-3 TRBV6-2/TRBV6-3 TGTGCCAGCAGTTACTCGCCCGGGCAGGGAAGGGTCACAGATACGCAGTATTTT CASSYSPGQGRVTDTQYF
TRBD1 once TRBJ2-1 TRBV24-1 TGTGCCACCAGTGACGCCGGGACAGGGGGCTACAATGAGCAGTTCTTC CATSDAGTGGYNEQFF
TRBD2 NA TRBJ2-3 TRBV11-3 TGTGCCAGCAGCTTACCTAGCGGGTTAAGCACAGATACGCAGTATTTT CASSLPSGLSTDTQYF
NA NA TRBJ2-7 TRBV12-3/TRBV12-4 TGTGCCAGCAGCACCCCCTCGTGGGGGACCTCCTACGAGCAGTACTTC CASSTPSWGTSYEQYF
TRBD1 NA TRBJ2-7 TRBV4-1 TGCGCCAGCAGCCACTACAGGGGAACCTACGAGCAGTACTTC CASSHYRGTYEQYF
NA NA TRBJ1-2 TRBV25-1 TGTGCCAGCAGTGAATGGGGGTGGAGTGGTGGCTACACCTTC CASSEWGWSGGYTF
TRBD1 few TRBJ2-3 TRBV27 TGTGCCAGCAGTCCCCGGACAGGGTATGCAGATACGCAGTATTTT CASSPRTGYADTQYF
NA few TRBJ2-7 TRBV7-2 TGTGCCAGCAGCTCCTGGGACGGATTCTACGAGCAGTACTTC CASSSWDGFYEQYF
NA few TRBJ2-2 TRBV7-3 TGTGCCAGCAGCTCAGGGGCCGCTACCGGGGAGCTGTTTTTT CASSSGAATGELFF
NA many TRBJ1-1 TRBV18 TGTGCCAGCTCACCAAGACGCCCAGAGAACACTGAAGCTTTCTTT CASSPRRPENTEAFF
NA NA TRBJ2-4 TRBV4-2 TGTGCCAGCAGCCAAGACCGGAGCAGCGGCGGGAACATTCAGTACTTC CASSQDRSSGGNIQYF
NA NA TRBJ2-1 TRBV5-5 TGTGCCAGCAGCTTCGTAGGTGAGCAGTTCTTC CASSFVGEQFF
TRBD2 few TRBJ2-1 TRBV7-7 TGTGCCAGCAGCCCGGGGGGGGATAATGAGCAGTTCTTC CASSPGGDNEQFF